This record concerns one TCR beta chain sequence. This clonotype was picked up a small number of times. This receptor's antigen is unknown. Per-base quality was not reported, and no clone a single base away is much larger than it. Reading the germline V gene (reference sequence) gives CDR1 SGHNT and CDR2 YYREEE. Trimming costs V 0 bases and J 6 bases, and their ends lie 10 bases apart. The CDR3 runs 14 amino acids, cysteine and phenylalanine included. The only DNA kept is the CDR3, 42 bases in frame from the first base. Preparation of the library involved PCR. Sequenced using an Illumina HiSeq 2500. Molecular barcoding was employed in the preparation of TCR libraries, with unique molecular identifiers being used to normalize TCRbeta repertoire quantification. TCRdb's own reprocessing of the public reads used fastp at Q25 and MiXCR and kept productive beta chains. Each CDR3 protein appears once, grouped with its most common genes and DNA. The sample table contains 300,000 to 350,000 distinct CDR3 sequences; only one count was recorded for about a quarter of them. The ten largest account for approximately 11% of the sample.

The treatment or condition label, read with the paper, signifies: allogeneic hematopoietic cell transplantation with graft depleted of TCRalphabeta T cells and CD19 B cells. The children who served as transplant recipients had been given grafts of TCRalphabeta/CD19-depleted allogeneic hematopoietic cells. These data come from a study of T-cell reconstitution after alpha-beta-depleted transplantation in children listed by TCRdb under 2016. Regarding the study in general: Using TCR repertoire profiling, the study quantitatively followed how T-cell immune reconstitution unfolded in children after TCRalphabeta/CD19-depleted allogeneic hematopoietic cell transplantation. What the study reported, not specific to this receptor: Over subsequent months, a decline in hyperexpanded clone frequencies was noted, and after one year, T-cell counts and TCRbeta diversity were mostly ascribed to newly produced T cells. In some patients, the high TCRbeta diversity seen at day 60 was put down to recipient T cells and intrathymic progenitors that had survived conditioning. The apparently early alphabetaT-cell count recovery about two months after transplant was reportedly dependent on only several hundred rapidly expanded clones derived from non-depleted graft cells.

The sample in question was PBMCs, mostly from graft donor cells, obtained 180 days after TCRalphabeta/CD19-depleted stem cell transplant. The clonotype comes from a male patient between 5 and 17 years old who had a stem cell transplant for acute lymphoblastic leukemia, so the T cells may come from the graft donor. Here the chain combines TRBV5-4 and TRBJ1-5, and TRBD1 may be the D gene, going by 6 matching bases. The CDR3 protein is CASSLDLGGQPQHF. The DNA sequence follows: TGTGCCAGCAGCTTGGATCTAGGGGGTCAGCCCCAGCATTTT.